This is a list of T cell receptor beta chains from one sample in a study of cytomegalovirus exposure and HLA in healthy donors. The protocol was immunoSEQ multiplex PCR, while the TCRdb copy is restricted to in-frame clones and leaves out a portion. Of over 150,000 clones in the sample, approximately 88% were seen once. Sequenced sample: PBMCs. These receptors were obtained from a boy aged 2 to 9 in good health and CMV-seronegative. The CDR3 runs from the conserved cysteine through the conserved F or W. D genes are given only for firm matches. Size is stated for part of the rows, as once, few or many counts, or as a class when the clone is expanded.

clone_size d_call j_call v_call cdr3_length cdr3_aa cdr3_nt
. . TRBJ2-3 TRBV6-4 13 CASSDHYADTQYF TGTGCCAGCAGTGACCACTATGCAGATACGCAGTATTTT
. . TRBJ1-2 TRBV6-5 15 CASTPNVLANYGYTF TGTGCCAGCACCCCTAATGTTCTAGCTAACTATGGCTACACCTTC
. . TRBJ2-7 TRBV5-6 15 CASSPFGSGAYEQYF TGTGCCAGCAGCCCGTTCGGTTCAGGGGCCTACGAGCAGTACTTC
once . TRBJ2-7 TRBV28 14 CASSLFRPSYEQYF TGTGCCAGCAGTTTGTTCAGGCCCTCCTACGAGCAGTACTTC
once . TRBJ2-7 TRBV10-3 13 CATYSTGSSEQYF TGTGCCACCTATTCGACAGGTTCTAGCGAGCAGTACTTC
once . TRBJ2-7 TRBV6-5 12 CASVNFSYEQYF TGTGCCAGCGTCAACTTTAGCTACGAGCAGTACTTC
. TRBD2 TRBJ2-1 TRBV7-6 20 CASSLKSLLAGPSSYNEQFF TGTGCCAGCAGCTTAAAATCCCTATTAGCGGGGCCGAGCTCCTACAATGAGCAGTTCTTC
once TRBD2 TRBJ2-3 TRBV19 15 CASIGLAGDTDTQYF TGTGCCAGTATTGGGTTAGCGGGAGACACAGATACGCAGTATTTT
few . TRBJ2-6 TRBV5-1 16 CASSLNPQGEANVLTF TGCGCCAGCAGCTTGAACCCACAGGGTGAGGCCAACGTCCTGACTTTC
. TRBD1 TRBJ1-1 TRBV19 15 CASSKAGGLNTEAFF TGTGCCAGTAGTAAGGCAGGGGGCTTGAACACTGAAGCTTTCTTT
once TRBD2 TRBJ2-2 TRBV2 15 CASIRTSGLAGELFF TGTGCCAGCATCCGGACTAGCGGGTTAGCCGGGGAGCTGTTTTTT
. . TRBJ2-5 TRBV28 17 CASSLRGRVSLQETQYF TGTGCCAGCAGTCTAAGAGGGCGGGTCTCCCTCCAAGAGACCCAGTACTTC
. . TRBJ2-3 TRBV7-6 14 CASSLLGEADTQYF TGTGCCAGCAGCTTACTTGGGGAGGCAGATACGCAGTATTTT
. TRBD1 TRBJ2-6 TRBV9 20 CASSNPVQDRVVSGANVLTF TGTGCCAGCAGTAATCCCGTCCAGGACAGGGTTGTCTCTGGGGCCAACGTCCTGACTTTC
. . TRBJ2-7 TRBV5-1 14 CASSLGGGPYEQYF TGCGCCAGCAGCTTGGGTGGCGGCCCCTACGAGCAGTACTTC
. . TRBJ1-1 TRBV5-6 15 CASSSQTGMNTEAFF TGTGCCAGCAGCTCGCAGACAGGCATGAACACTGAAGCTTTCTTT
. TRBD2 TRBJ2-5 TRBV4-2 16 CASSHSPGLDQETQYF TGTGCCAGCAGCCATAGTCCGGGACTAGACCAAGAGACCCAGTACTTC
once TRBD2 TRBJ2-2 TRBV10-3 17 CAISESEGTSGTGELFF TGTGCCATCAGTGAAAGTGAAGGGACTAGCGGCACCGGGGAGCTGTTTTTT
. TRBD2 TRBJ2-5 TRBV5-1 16 CASSARLAGEGETQYF TGCGCCAGCAGCGCCCGACTAGCGGGGGAGGGGGAGACCCAGTACTTC
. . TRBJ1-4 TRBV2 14 CASSRALGGGKLFF TGTGCCAGCAGTCGGGCGTTGGGAGGTGGGAAACTGTTTTTT
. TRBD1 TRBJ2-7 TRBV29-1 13 CSVEMTGNNEQYF TGCAGCGTTGAAATGACAGGGAACAACGAGCAGTACTTC
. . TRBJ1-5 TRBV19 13 CASTPTGNQPQHF TGTGCCAGTACTCCGACAGGTAATCAGCCCCAGCATTTT
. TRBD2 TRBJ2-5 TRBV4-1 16 CASSQDMAGGRETQYF TGCGCCAGCAGCCAAGATATGGCGGGAGGCCGGGAGACCCAGTACTTC
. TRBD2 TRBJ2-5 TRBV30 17 CAWTTGLAGGPWETQYF TGTGCCTGGACCACGGGGCTAGCGGGAGGGCCTTGGGAGACCCAGTACTTC
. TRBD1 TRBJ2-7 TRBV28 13 CATSRDRDYEQYF TGTGCCACCTCCCGGGACAGGGACTACGAGCAGTACTTC
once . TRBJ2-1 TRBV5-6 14 CASLRLVGDNEQFF TGTGCCAGCCTCCGACTAGTTGGGGACAATGAGCAGTTCTTC
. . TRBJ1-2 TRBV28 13 CASSLGQNYGYTF TGTGCCAGCAGTTTAGGACAAAACTATGGCTACACCTTC
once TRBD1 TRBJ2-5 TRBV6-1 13 CASSEDRGETQYF TGTGCCAGCAGTGAGGACAGGGGGGAGACCCAGTACTTC
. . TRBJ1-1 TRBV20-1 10 CSAVQDEAFF TGCAGTGCCGTACAAGATGAAGCTTTCTTT
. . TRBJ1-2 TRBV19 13 CASLPGHGYGYTF TGTGCCAGTCTACCGGGACACGGGTATGGCTACACCTTC
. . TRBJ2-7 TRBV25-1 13 CASSKGLGYEQYF TGTGCCAGCAGTAAGGGACTGGGCTACGAGCAGTACTTC
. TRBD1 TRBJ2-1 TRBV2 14 CASNGGTGNNEQFF TGTGCCAGCAACGGTGGGACAGGGAACAATGAGCAGTTCTTC
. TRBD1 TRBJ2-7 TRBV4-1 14 CASSQSTGNYEQYF TGCGCCAGCAGTCAGTCGACAGGGAACTACGAGCAGTACTTC